This TCR beta chain was recorded in a study of blood T cell repertoires in COVID-19. Study in general: Nucleic acid was either cDNA or gDNA, and it came from T cells, B-cell-depleted T cells, or PBMCs.

Those who participated ranged in age from about 18 to 89 years and resided in approximately 26 US areas. Those designated as exposed participants met a COVID-19 case within 2 weeks before study entry. Data came from immunoSEQ multiplex PCR; TCRdb stores just in-frame clones and leaves some out. The repertoire has under 300,000 clones, approximately 84% of them found once; the top ten carry more than 6.5%. Germline assignment: CDR1 LGHDT and CDR2 YNNKEL (reference sequence). The CDR3 is 14 residues long. Trimming pared 4 bases from V and 0 bases from J, leaving 9 bases between. This TCR was recovered from a woman between 50 and 59 years old who had been exposed to COVID-19. The sample consisted of PBMCs or T cells enriched from blood (not recorded which). The rearrangement joins TRBV3-1 (or the pseudogene TRBV3-2) to TRBJ1-2; a weak D match, TRBD1 (5 bases). CDR3 nucleotide sequence: TGTGCCAGCAGCCGGGGCAGGACTAACTATGGCTACACCTTC. Protein: CASSRGRTNYGYTF.